This is a list of T cell receptor beta chains from one sample in a study of CD8+CD57+ T cells in acquired aplastic anemia. Each CDR3 protein gets one entry after TCRdb re-called the reads with MiXCR. The sample lists approximately 180,000 distinct CDR3 sequences, roughly 60% occurring once. The sequenced sample was sorted CD4+, CD8+, or CD8+CD57+ T cells (not recorded which) from PBMCs. These receptors were collected from a human donor with aplastic anemia. CDR3s include the opening cysteine and the closing phenylalanine or tryptophan. D genes are given only for firm matches. Clone size is shown for a subset of rows, as once, few, many or a class of expanded clone.

CDR3 DNA	CDR3 protein	J gene	D gene	clone size	V gene
TGTGCCAGCAGCTCCGGACAGCCGGGAAACACCATATATTTT	CASSSGQPGNTIYF	TRBJ1-3	NA	few	TRBV5-5
TGTGCCAGTAGGGGGGGACGGGAAGCTTTCTTT	CASRGGREAFF	TRBJ1-1	NA	many	TRBV19
TGTGCCAGCAGTGCTAGAGAGGGGGACACTCGCTCCTACGAGCAGTACTTC	CASSAREGDTRSYEQYF	TRBJ2-7	NA	NA	TRBV2
TGTGCCAGCAGTCCTCAACGGTTGAACACTGAAGCTTTCTTT	CASSPQRLNTEAFF	TRBJ1-1	NA	NA	TRBV27
TGTGCCAGCACTAGAAAAGGGTCAGGGGGAGGTGAAAAACTGTTTTTT	CASTRKGSGGGEKLFF	TRBJ1-4	TRBD1	many	TRBV2
TGCGCCACCATACCGGGACAGGGGAACAATGAGCAGTTCTTC	CATIPGQGNNEQFF	TRBJ2-1	TRBD1	NA	TRBV5-1
TGCAGTGGGAGGGGGGGGTGGAACACTGAAGCTTTCTTT	CSGRGGWNTEAFF	TRBJ1-1	NA	NA	TRBV20-1
TGCAGTGCCATTCCCCTGGACTTGTACGAGCAGTACTTC	CSAIPLDLYEQYF	TRBJ2-7	NA	once	TRBV20-1
TGCAGTGCTAGTCAGGGTTTAGAGACCCAGTACTTC	CSASQGLETQYF	TRBJ2-5	NA	NA	TRBV20-1
TGTGCCATAGGAGACAGGGGCTACGAGCAGTACTTC	CAIGDRGYEQYF	TRBJ2-7	TRBD1	NA	TRBV2
TGCGCCAGCAGCGAAGGGGGGACAGGGTCCGACGAGCAGTACTTC	CASSEGGTGSDEQYF	TRBJ2-7	TRBD1	many	TRBV4-1
TGTGCCAGCAGCTTGAGTGGGGCCCCACATTACGAGCAGTACTTC	CASSLSGAPHYEQYF	TRBJ2-7	NA	many	TRBV7-9
TGTGCCAGCAGCTTGTGGGACAGCCTTTCCTACGAGCAGTACTTC	CASSLWDSLSYEQYF	TRBJ2-7	TRBD1	NA	TRBV7-9
TGCGCCAGCAGTAGGCGGGGGAGGGACGCTGAAGCCTTCTTT	CASSRRGRDAEAFF	TRBJ1-1	NA	few	TRBV10-1
TGTGCCAGCAGGCCGCTAGCGGGGGGCACAGATACGCAGTATTTT	CASRPLAGGTDTQYF	TRBJ2-3	TRBD2	NA	TRBV12-3/TRBV12-4
TGCAGTGCTAGTAAAGCGGGAGACAGGGTGGCGGGAGATACGCAGTATTTT	CSASKAGDRVAGDTQYF	TRBJ2-3	NA	NA	TRBV20-1
TGTGCCATGGCGGGCCTCATCTCCAACGAGCAGTACTTC	CAMAGLISNEQYF	TRBJ2-7	NA	once	TRBV10-3
TGCAGCGTCGGTAGGACGGGGGCCGGTAATGAGCAGTTCTTC	CSVGRTGAGNEQFF	TRBJ2-1	NA	NA	TRBV29-1
TGTGCCAGCACAGGACGTTTGGAGCAGTACTTC	CASTGRLEQYF	TRBJ2-7	NA	once	TRBV7-3
TGCAGTGCTAGTAATTGGGTCAGGGCCTTTAACGAGCAGTACTTC	CSASNWVRAFNEQYF	TRBJ2-7	NA	NA	TRBV20-1
TGTGCCATCAGGGTACAGGGGGCCTCCTACAATGAGCAGTTCTTC	CAIRVQGASYNEQFF	TRBJ2-1	TRBD1	NA	TRBV10-3
TGTGCCACCAGCAGAGAGAGGGGGGGCGAGGGGGAGACCCAGTACTTC	CATSRERGGEGETQYF	TRBJ2-5	NA	NA	TRBV15
TGTGCCAGCAGCTTAGAGGTGACAGACTATGGCTACACCTTC	CASSLEVTDYGYTF	TRBJ1-2	NA	once	TRBV7-9
TGTGCCAGCAGCAAGGGACCGTATGGGACCGGGGAGCTGTTTTTT	CASSKGPYGTGELFF	TRBJ2-2	NA	once	TRBV5-4
TGTGCCAGCAGGATAACAGGGCTGGCCTACGAGCAGTACTTC	CASRITGLAYEQYF	TRBJ2-7	NA	NA	TRBV5-4
TGTGCCACCAGCAGAGAACTAGCCTTCACAGATACGCAGTATTTT	CATSRELAFTDTQYF	TRBJ2-3	NA	few	TRBV15
TGCAGCGTTGGGAGCCTTTACAATGAGCAGTTCTTC	CSVGSLYNEQFF	TRBJ2-1	NA	NA	TRBV29-1
TGTGCCAGCAGTTTCGGACAGGGGGAGCTGTTTTTT	CASSFGQGELFF	TRBJ2-2	NA	NA	TRBV12-3/TRBV12-4
TGTGCCAGCAGTTCCCCCCCGGAAACATACGAGCAGTACTTC	CASSSPPETYEQYF	TRBJ2-7	NA	NA	TRBV12-3/TRBV12-4
TGTGCCAGCAGCTTAGGAGCCGTGGAGCCCCAGCATTTT	CASSLGAVEPQHF	TRBJ1-5	NA	NA	TRBV7-8
TGTGCCAGCAAGGGACAGGACTCCTCAACTAATGAAAAACTGTTTTTT	CASKGQDSSTNEKLFF	TRBJ1-4	TRBD1	NA	TRBV2
TGTGCCACCAGTGAGACAGCTTACAATGAGCAGTACTTC	CATSETAYNEQYF	TRBJ2-7	NA	NA	TRBV24-1
TGTGCCAGCAGTTTGGGGCAGCACAAGGAGCAGTTCTTC	CASSLGQHKEQFF	TRBJ2-1	NA	NA	TRBV12-3/TRBV12-4
TGTGCCAGCAGCTTAGAGAGGTGGGAGACCCAGTACTTC	CASSLERWETQYF	TRBJ2-5	NA	NA	TRBV7-9
TGCAGTGCTAGAGGAGGGACTTACAATTCACCCCTCCACTTT	CSARGGTYNSPLHF	TRBJ1-6	NA	NA	TRBV20-1
TGCGCCAGCAGTGAGTCTCTAGCGGCTACGCAGTATTTT	CASSESLAATQYF	TRBJ2-3	TRBD2	NA	TRBV10-1
TGTGCCAGCAGTGAAGCTGGGACTACCTATGGCTACACCTTC	CASSEAGTTYGYTF	TRBJ1-2	NA	NA	TRBV2
TGCAGCGTTGGGTTTGGACCTGGAAAACTGTTTTTT	CSVGFGPGKLFF	TRBJ1-4	NA	NA	TRBV29-1
TGTGCCTCCAGCAGAGTGCCCGGGGAGCTGTTTTTT	CASSRVPGELFF	TRBJ2-2	NA	NA	TRBV15
TGTGCCAGCAGACCCTCGCGCTATTTACCTTACGAGCAGTACTTC	CASRPSRYLPYEQYF	TRBJ2-7	NA	many	TRBV27
TGTGCCAGCAGCTTACGTACGAGCGGGAGCACAGATACGCAGTATTTT	CASSLRTSGSTDTQYF	TRBJ2-3	NA	once	TRBV7-8
TGTGCCAGTAGTTCGACTAGCGGGGGGGCCCAAGAGACCCAGTACTTC	CASSSTSGGAQETQYF	TRBJ2-5	TRBD2	many	TRBV19
TGTGCCAGCAGCTCGGGCAACGAGCAGTACTTC	CASSSGNEQYF	TRBJ2-7	NA	NA	TRBV11-1
TGTGCCACCAGTGACCGTACGAGGGGGGACAACACTGAAGCTTTCTTT	CATSDRTRGDNTEAFF	TRBJ1-1	NA	NA	TRBV24-1
TGTGCCACCAGCAGAGATGCCATGTTGGTCTCCAACGAGCAGTACTTC	CATSRDAMLVSNEQYF	TRBJ2-7	NA	NA	TRBV15
TGCGCCAGCAGCCAAGAGGGGGGGATGAGGACAGATACGCAGTATTTT	CASSQEGGMRTDTQYF	TRBJ2-3	TRBD2	few	TRBV4-1
TGTGCCACCAGCAGCTACTATGGGACAGGGTACTCCTACGAGCAGTACTTC	CATSSYYGTGYSYEQYF	TRBJ2-7	TRBD1	NA	TRBV15
TGTGCCAGCAGCAGGACTAGCGGGGTTGGGAATGAGCAGTTCTTC	CASSRTSGVGNEQFF	TRBJ2-1	TRBD2	few	TRBV2
TGCGCCAGCACTACGCGGGGAGGGGAGACCCAGTACTTC	CASTTRGGETQYF	TRBJ2-5	TRBD2	few	TRBV10-1
TGTGCCACCAGCTCCCGGACAGGGCGCCTTAATTCACCCCTCCACTTT	CATSSRTGRLNSPLHF	TRBJ1-6	TRBD1	NA	TRBV15
TGCAGTGCTAGATCCTTAAGGACCGCGACAGAATACGAGCAGTACTTC	CSARSLRTATEYEQYF	TRBJ2-7	NA	NA	TRBV20-1